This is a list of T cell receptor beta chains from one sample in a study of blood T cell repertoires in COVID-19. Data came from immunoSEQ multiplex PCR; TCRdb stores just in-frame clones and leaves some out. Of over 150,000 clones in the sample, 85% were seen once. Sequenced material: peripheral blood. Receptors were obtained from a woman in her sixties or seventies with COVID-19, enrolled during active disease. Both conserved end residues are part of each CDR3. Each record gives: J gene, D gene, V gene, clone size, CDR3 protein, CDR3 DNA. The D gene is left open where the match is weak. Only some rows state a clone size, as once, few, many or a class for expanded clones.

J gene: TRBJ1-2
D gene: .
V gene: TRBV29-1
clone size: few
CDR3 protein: CSVDNGYTF
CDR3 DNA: TGCAGCGTTGATAATGGCTACACCTTC

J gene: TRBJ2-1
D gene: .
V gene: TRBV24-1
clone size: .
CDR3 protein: CATSDGPRGGSYNEQFF
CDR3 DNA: TGTGCCACCAGTGATGGGCCCCGGGGAGGTTCCTACAATGAGCAGTTCTTC

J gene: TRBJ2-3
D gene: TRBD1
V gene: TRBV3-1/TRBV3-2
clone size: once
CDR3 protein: CASSLDRGSADTQYF
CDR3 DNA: TGTGCCAGCAGCCTCGACAGGGGAAGCGCAGATACGCAGTATTTT

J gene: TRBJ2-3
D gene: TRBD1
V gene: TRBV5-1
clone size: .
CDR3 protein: CASSSGTGGTDTQYF
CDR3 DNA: TGCGCCAGCAGCTCCGGGACAGGGGGCACAGATACGCAGTATTTT

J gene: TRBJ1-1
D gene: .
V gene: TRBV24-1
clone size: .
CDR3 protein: CATASPGTEAFF
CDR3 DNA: TGTGCCACCGCTTCTCCGGGAACTGAAGCTTTCTTT

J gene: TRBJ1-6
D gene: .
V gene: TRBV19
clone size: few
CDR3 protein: CASSISQGTNSPLHF
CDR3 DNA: TGTGCCAGTAGTATCTCCCAGGGGACGAATTCACCCCTCCACTTT

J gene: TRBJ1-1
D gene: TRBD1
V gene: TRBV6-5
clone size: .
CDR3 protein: CASSPLPRTGMMAFF
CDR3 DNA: TGTGCCAGCAGTCCCCTTCCAAGGACAGGGATGATGGCTTTCTTT

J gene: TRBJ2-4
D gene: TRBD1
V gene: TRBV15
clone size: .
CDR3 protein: CATGQGLYIQYF
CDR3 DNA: TGTGCCACAGGACAGGGTTTATACATTCAGTACTTC

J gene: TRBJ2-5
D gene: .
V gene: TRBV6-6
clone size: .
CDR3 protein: CASRQGRETQYF
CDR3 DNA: TGTGCCAGCAGACAGGGACGGGAGACCCAGTACTTC

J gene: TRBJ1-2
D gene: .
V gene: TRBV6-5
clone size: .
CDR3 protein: CAITGVYGYTF
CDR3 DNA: TGTGCCATAACAGGTGTCTATGGCTACACCTTC

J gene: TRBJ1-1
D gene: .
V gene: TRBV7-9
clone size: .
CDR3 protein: CASSLGSTEAFF
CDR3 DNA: TGTGCCAGCAGCTTAGGTAGCACTGAAGCTTTCTTT

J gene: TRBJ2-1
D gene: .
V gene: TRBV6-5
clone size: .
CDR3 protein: CASSYVGSSYNEQFF
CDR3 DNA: TGTGCCAGCAGTTACGTGGGGAGCTCCTACAATGAGCAGTTCTTC

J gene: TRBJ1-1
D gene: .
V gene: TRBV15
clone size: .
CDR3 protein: CATGSRAEAFF
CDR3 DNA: TGTGCCACCGGGTCACGGGCTGAAGCTTTCTTT

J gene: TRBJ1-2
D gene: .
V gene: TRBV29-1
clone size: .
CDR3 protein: CSFRGDGGYTF
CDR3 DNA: TGCAGCTTCCGGGGGGATGGAGGCTACACCTTC

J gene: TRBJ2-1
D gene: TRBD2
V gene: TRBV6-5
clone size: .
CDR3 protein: CASSLSGSSDNEQFF
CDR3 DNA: TGTGCCAGCAGTCTGAGCGGGAGTAGCGACAATGAGCAGTTCTTC

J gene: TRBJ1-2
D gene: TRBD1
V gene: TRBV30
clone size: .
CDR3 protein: CAWGGTGEGYTF
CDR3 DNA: TGTGCCTGGGGGGGGACAGGGGAAGGCTACACCTTC

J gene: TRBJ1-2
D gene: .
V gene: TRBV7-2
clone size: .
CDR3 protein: CASSPRLTASNYGYTF
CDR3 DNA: TGTGCCAGCAGCCCCCGACTGACAGCGTCAAACTATGGCTACACCTTC

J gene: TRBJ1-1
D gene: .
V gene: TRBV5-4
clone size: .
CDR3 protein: CASSLGVNTEAFF
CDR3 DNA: TGTGCCAGCAGCTTAGGGGTGAACACTGAAGCTTTCTTT

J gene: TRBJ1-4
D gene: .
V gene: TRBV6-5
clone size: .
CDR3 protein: CASSYDQGNEKLFF
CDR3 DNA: TGTGCCAGCAGTTACGATCAGGGGAATGAAAAACTGTTTTTT

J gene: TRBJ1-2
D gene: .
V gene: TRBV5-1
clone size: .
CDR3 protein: CASSLGAGITGYTF
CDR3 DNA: TGCGCCAGCAGCTTGGGGGCAGGAATAACAGGCTACACCTTC

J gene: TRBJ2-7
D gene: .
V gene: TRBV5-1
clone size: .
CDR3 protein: CASSPEGQGLGQYF
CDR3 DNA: TGCGCCAGCAGCCCGGAGGGCCAGGGCCTTGGGCAGTACTTC

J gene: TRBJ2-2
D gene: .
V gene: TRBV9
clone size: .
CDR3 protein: CASSVGVNTGELFF
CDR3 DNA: TGTGCCAGCAGCGTCGGAGTGAACACCGGGGAGCTGTTTTTT

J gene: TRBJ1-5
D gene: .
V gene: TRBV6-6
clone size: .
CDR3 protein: CASAYPGGIQPQHF
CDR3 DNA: TGTGCCAGCGCCTACCCGGGGGGCATTCAGCCCCAGCATTTT

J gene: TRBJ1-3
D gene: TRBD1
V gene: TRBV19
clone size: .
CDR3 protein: CASSSGQGNTIYF
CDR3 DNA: TGTGCCAGTAGTTCGGGACAGGGAAACACCATATATTTT

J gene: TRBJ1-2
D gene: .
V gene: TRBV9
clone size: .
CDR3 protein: CASSVGGRPLGGYTF
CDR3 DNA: TGTGCCAGCAGCGTAGGAGGGAGGCCTTTGGGGGGCTACACCTTC

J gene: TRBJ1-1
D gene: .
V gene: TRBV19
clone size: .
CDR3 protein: CASRAGLGNTEAFF
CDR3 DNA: TGTGCCAGTAGGGCAGGGCTGGGGAACACTGAAGCTTTCTTT

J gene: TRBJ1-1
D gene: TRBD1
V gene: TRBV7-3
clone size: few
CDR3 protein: CASSEQGRPTEAFF
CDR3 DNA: TGTGCCAGCAGCGAACAGGGGAGGCCAACTGAAGCTTTCTTT

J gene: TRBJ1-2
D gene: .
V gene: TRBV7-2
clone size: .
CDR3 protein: CASSLGPGGIYGYTF
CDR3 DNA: TGTGCCAGCAGCTTAGGGCCTGGGGGGATCTATGGCTACACCTTC

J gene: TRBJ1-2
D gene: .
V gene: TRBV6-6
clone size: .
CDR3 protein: CASSYAGDGYTF
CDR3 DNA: TGTGCCAGCAGTTACGCCGGGGATGGCTACACCTTC

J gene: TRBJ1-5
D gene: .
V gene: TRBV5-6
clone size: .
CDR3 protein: CASSSNLEGSFSNQPQHF
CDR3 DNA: TGTGCCAGCAGCTCTAACCTGGAGGGAAGTTTCAGCAATCAGCCCCAGCATTTT

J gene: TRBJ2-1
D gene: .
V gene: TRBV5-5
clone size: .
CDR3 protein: CASSLSIGASSYNEQFF
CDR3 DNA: TGTGCCAGCAGCTTGTCTATAGGGGCCAGCTCCTACAATGAGCAGTTCTTC

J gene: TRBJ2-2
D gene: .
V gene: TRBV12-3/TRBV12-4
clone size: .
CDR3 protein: CASSLRFPGELFF
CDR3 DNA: TGTGCCAGCAGTTTACGGTTTCCCGGGGAGCTGTTTTTT

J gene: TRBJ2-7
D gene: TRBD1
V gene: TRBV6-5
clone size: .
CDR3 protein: CASSKHRGPYEQYF
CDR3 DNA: TGTGCCAGCAGTAAACACAGGGGCCCCTACGAGCAGTACTTC

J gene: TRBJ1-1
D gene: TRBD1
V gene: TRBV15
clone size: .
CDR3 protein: CATSPGGTGRAEAFF
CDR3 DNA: TGTGCCACCAGCCCGGGGGGGACAGGGAGAGCTGAAGCTTTCTTT

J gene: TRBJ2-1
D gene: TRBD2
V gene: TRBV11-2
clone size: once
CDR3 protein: CASSLVRTSGGLFF
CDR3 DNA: TGTGCCAGCAGCTTAGTACGTACTAGCGGGGGGTTGTTCTTC

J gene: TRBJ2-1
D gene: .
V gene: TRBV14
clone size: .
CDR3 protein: CASSQNARNEQFF
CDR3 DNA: TGTGCCAGCAGCCAGAATGCGAGGAATGAGCAGTTCTTC

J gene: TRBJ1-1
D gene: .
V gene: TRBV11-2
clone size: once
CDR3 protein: CASSLGTWNTEAFF
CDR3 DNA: TGTGCCAGCAGCTTAGGAACTTGGAACACTGAAGCTTTCTTT

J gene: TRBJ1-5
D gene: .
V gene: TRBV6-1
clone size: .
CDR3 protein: CASSDRLNQPQHF
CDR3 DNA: TGTGCCAGCAGTGACAGGCTCAATCAGCCCCAGCATTTT

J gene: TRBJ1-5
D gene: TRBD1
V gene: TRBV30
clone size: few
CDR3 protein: CAWTWTGGNQPQHF
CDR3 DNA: TGTGCCTGGACCTGGACAGGGGGCAATCAGCCCCAGCATTTT

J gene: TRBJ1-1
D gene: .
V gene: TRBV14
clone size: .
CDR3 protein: CATTGFMNTEAFF
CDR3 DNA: TGTGCCACCACCGGGTTCATGAACACTGAAGCTTTCTTT

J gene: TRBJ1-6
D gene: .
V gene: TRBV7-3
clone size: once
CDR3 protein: CASSFGRNRNSPLHF
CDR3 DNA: TGTGCCAGCAGCTTCGGTCGAAACAGGAATTCACCCCTCCACTTT

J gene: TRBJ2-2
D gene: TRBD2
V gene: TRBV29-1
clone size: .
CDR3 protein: CSAVTGRVGGELFF
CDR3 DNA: TGCAGCGCCGTTACGGGGAGGGTAGGCGGGGAGCTGTTTTTT

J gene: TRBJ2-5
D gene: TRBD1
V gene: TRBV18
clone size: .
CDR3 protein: CASSARDRVQETQYF
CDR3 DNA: TGTGCCAGCTCCGCCCGGGACAGAGTACAAGAGACCCAGTACTTC

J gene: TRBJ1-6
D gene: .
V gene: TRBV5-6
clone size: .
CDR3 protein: CASSSDRHNSPLHF
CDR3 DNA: TGTGCCAGCAGTTCCGACAGACATAATTCACCCCTCCACTTT

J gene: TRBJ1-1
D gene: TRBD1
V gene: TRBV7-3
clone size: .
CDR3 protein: CASSLQGAGMNTEAFF
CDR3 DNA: TGTGCCAGCAGCCTGCAGGGGGCAGGGATGAACACTGAAGCTTTCTTT

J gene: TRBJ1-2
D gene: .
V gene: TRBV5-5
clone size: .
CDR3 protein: CASSVVGANYGYTF
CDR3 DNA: TGTGCCAGCAGCGTAGTAGGAGCAAACTATGGCTACACCTTC

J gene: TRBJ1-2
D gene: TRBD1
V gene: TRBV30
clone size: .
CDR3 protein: CACQDRGRPNYGYTF
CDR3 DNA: TGTGCCTGCCAGGACAGGGGGCGACCTAACTATGGCTACACCTTC

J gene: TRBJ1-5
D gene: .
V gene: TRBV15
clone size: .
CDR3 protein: CATSRAQGKQPQHF
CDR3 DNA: TGTGCCACCAGCAGAGCGCAGGGGAAGCAGCCCCAGCATTTT

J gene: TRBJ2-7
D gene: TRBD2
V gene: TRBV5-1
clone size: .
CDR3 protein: CASSLGTSLSEQYF
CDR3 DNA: TGCGCCAGCAGCTTGGGGACTAGCCTTTCCGAGCAGTACTTC

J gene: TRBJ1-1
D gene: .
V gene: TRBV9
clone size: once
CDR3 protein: CASSVVWGQNTEAFF
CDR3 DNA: TGTGCCAGCAGCGTAGTTTGGGGGCAGAACACTGAAGCTTTCTTT

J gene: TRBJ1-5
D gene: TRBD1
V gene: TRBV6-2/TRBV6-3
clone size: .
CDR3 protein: CASSYSTWTGINQPQHF
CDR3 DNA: TGTGCCAGCAGTTACTCGACGTGGACAGGTATCAATCAGCCCCAGCATTTT

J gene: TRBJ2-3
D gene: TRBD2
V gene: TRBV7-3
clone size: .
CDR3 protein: CASSLRGGIDTQYF
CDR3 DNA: TGTGCCAGCAGCTTACGCGGGGGAATAGATACGCAGTATTTT

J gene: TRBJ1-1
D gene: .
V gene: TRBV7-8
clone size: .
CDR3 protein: CASSLSTDTEAFF
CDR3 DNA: TGTGCCAGCAGCTTGTCGACAGACACTGAAGCTTTCTTT

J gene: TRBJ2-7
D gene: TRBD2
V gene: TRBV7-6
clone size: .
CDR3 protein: CASSAGTSVTYEQYF
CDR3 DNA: TGTGCCAGCAGCGCCGGGACTAGCGTCACCTACGAGCAGTACTTC

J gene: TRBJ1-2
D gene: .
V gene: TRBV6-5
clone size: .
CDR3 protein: CATRLTANYGYTF
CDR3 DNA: TGTGCCACCCGACTCACGGCTAACTATGGCTACACCTTC

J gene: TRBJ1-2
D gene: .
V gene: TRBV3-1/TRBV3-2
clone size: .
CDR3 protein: CASSQGQRSYTF
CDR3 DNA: TGTGCCAGCAGCCAAGGACAGAGGAGCTACACCTTC

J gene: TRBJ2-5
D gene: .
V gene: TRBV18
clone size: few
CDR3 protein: CASSPVSLAGETQYF
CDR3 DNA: TGTGCCAGCTCACCTGTGTCGCTGGCGGGGGAGACCCAGTACTTC

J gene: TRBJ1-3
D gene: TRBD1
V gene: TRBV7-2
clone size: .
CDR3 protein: CASSDRVKGNTIYF
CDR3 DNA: TGTGCCAGCAGTGACAGGGTTAAAGGAAACACCATATATTTT